Sequencing of this T cell receptor (beta chain) was carried out in a study of regulatory dendritic cells for organ transplantation. Turning to the study itself: Regulatory dendritic cells were monocyte-derived, receiving vitamin D3 on days 0 and 4 and IL-10 on day 4. Study observations and caveats: Regulatory dendritic cells appeared to expand memory CD8+ clones less than mature ones.

About this clone: Its antigen is still unknown.

The protocol was immunoSEQ multiplex PCR, while the TCRdb copy is restricted to in-frame clones and leaves out a portion. The sample contains about 10,000 clones, over 80% of which appear only once. Sorted T cells were CFSE-labeled and cultured 5 days with allogeneic regulatory or mature dendritic cells at 1:10. This sequence originates from a human donor in good health. Sample: memory CD4+ T cells from blood cultured with dendritic cells. Indicated subset: CD45RO+ memory T cells.

The CDR3 here is CASINRGGGNTEAFF. Here the CDR3 DNA reads TGTGCCAGCATAAACAGGGGAGGGGGGAACACTGAAGCTTTCTTT. J is TRBJ1-1 and V is TRBV2, with 7 bases lining up with TRBD1. There are 15 residues in the CDR3. J was trimmed by 1 base and V by 7 bases; bases with no gene match: 9. In germline, CDR1 is SNHLY, CDR2 FYNNEI.